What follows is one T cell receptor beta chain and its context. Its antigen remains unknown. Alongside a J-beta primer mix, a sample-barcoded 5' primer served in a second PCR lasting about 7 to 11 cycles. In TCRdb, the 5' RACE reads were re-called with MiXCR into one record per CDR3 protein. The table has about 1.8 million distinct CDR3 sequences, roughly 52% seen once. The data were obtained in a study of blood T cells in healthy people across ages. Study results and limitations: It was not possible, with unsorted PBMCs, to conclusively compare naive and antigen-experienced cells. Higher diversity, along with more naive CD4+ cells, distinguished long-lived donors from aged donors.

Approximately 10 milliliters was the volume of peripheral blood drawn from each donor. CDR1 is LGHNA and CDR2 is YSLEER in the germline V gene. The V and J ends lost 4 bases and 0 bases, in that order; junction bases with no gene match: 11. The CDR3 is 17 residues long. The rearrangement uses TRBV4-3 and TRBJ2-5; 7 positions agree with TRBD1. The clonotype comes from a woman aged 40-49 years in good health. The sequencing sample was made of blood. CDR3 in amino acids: CASSPTRQGLYQETQYF. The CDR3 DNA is TGCGCCAGCAGCCCGACCCGACAGGGCTTGTACCAAGAGACCCAGTACTTC.